What follows are 23 T cell receptor beta chains derived from one specimen sequenced in a study of beta chain features in type 1 diabetes. Investigators reverse transcribed all isolated RNA, so they sequenced expressed TCRB transcripts. Using immunoSEQ multiplex PCR, the repertoire was profiled, and TCRdb retains in-frame clones only, with some absent. Of almost 350,000 clones in the sample, 6.5% to 10% are singletons; the top ten hold under 0.5%. The material sequenced was central memory CD4+ T cells from blood. The receptors here all came from a woman between 18 and 29 years old in good health.

The V call is TRBV7-3, the J call TRBJ2-1; 8 bases line up with TRBD2. The ends lost 2 bases at V and 5 bases at J; junction bases unmatched: 2. The length of the CDR3 is 14 residues. Per germline, CDR1 SGHTA and CDR2 FQGTGA. The CDR3 loop reads CASSLGAGDNEQFF. Written as DNA, the CDR3 is TGTGCCAGCAGCTTAGGAGCGGGGGACAATGAGCAGTTCTTC.

The chain employs TRBV6-5 and TRBJ2-1; D is perhaps TRBD1 (6 bases). This CDR3 is 14 amino acids long. Trimming took 5 bases from V and 2 from J, leaving 10 bases between them. CDR1 MNHEY and CDR2 SVGAGI come from the germline V gene. The CDR3 reads CASSPQGAYNEQFF. In DNA, the CDR3 is TGTGCCAGCAGTCCACAGGGAGCCTACAATGAGCAGTTCTTC.

V and J are TRBV23-1 and TRBJ2-7; D could derive from TRBD1 or TRBD2 (6 bases each). TRBV23-1 is marked as an open reading frame, function uncertain. Deletions cut 3 bases from V and 4 bases from J, with 16 bases between. The CDR3 is 15 residues long. The CDR3 bases are TGCGCCAGCAGTCATAGTCCGCAGGGGAGGTACGAGCAGTACTTC. It codes for CASSHSPQGRYEQYF.

This clone came up a few times. The J gene is TRBJ2-2, the V gene TRBV18, with TRBD2 identical over 9 bases. Germline V CDR1 and CDR2: KGHSH, LQKENI. The ends lost 2 bases at V and 2 bases at J; junction bases unmatched: 3. This CDR3 has 16 residues. CDR3 sequence (DNA): TGTGCCAGCTCACCAAAGCGGGAGGCCAACACCGGGGAGCTGTTTTTT. Protein product: CASSPKREANTGELFF.

The V call is TRBV6-6, the J call TRBJ1-1; 8 nucleotides align to TRBD1. Per the germline V gene, CDR1 is MNHNY and CDR2 is SVGAGI (reference sequence). CDR3 length: 16 amino acids. With 5 bases clipped from V and 0 bases from J, the junction kept 8 bases outside the gene matches. Here the CDR3 reads CASSKTGGIMNTEAFF. CDR3 nucleotide sequence: TGTGCCAGCAGTAAAACAGGGGGGATCATGAACACTGAAGCTTTCTTT.

This clone was detected only a few times. The chain has TRBV7-6 and TRBJ2-3, with 9 bases lining up with TRBD2. Trimming cost V 1 base and J 3 bases; bases outside gene matches: 11. This CDR3 comprises 18 residues. Germline CDR1 is SGHVS and CDR2 is FNYEAQ. The CDR3, as DNA: TGTGCCAGCAGCTTAGGCCGGCTAGCGGGAAGGCGGACAGATACGCAGTATTTT. Translating it yields CASSLGRLAGRRTDTQYF.

This clone was seen a handful of times. For the CDR3, the DNA is TGTGCCAGCAGCTTAAGCTCCGGGGCACTTGGGGTGCAGTTCTTC. This translates into CASSLSSGALGVQFF. The chain employs TRBV7-2 and TRBJ2-1; the D call may be TRBD1 or TRBD2 (5 bases each). Trimming pared 2 bases from V and 12 bases from J, leaving 20 bases between. CDR3 size: 15 residues. Germline V gene data show CDR1 as SGHTA and CDR2 as FQGNSA.

In this sample, this clone turned up a few times. The rearrangement uses TRBV11-2 and TRBJ2-3; D may be TRBD2 (5 bases). This CDR3 comprises 16 residues. The germline gives CDR1 SGHAT, CDR2 FQNNGV. V lost 3 bases to trimming and J lost 2 bases, with 15 bases between them. The CDR3 DNA follows: TGTGCCAGCAGCTTCCTTCCGCGGGCATACACAGATACGCAGTATTTT. It specifies CASSFLPRAYTDTQYF. Combining the CDR3 with reference TRBV11-2 and TRBJ2-3 gives the whole variable domain EAGVAQSPRYKIIEKRQSVAFWCNPISGHATLYWYQQILGQGPKLLIQFQNNGVVDDSQLPKDRFSAERLKGVDSTLKIQPAKLEDSAVYLCASSFLPRAYTDTQYFGPGTRLTVL.

This clone showed up just a few times. The J gene is TRBJ2-4, the V gene TRBV7-2; TRBD2 matches 12 bases. Germline CDR1 and CDR2: SGHTA and FQGNSA. J gave up 0 bases and V 4 bases, and 1 base lay outside the gene matches. CDR3 length equals 16 residues. CDR3 protein: CASSSGLAGAKNIQYF. The CDR3 region has the DNA TGTGCCAGCAGCTCGGGACTAGCGGGAGCCAAAAACATTCAGTACTTC.

This clone came up many times. The CDR3 nucleotides read TGTGCCAGCAGCTTATTATCGGGGAGGACCTACGAGCAGTACTTC. It codes for CASSLLSGRTYEQYF. This chain links TRBV7-2 with TRBJ2-7; possibly TRBD2 for D (6 bases). Trimming stripped 2 bases from V and 2 bases from J, with 13 bases between. The CDR3 loop spans 15 amino acids. CDR1 and CDR2 from the germline V gene are SGHTA and FQGNSA.

There are many counts of this clone. V usage is TRBV13 and J usage is TRBJ2-2; D is uncertain. The CDR3 extends over 14 amino acids. Germline assignment: CDR1 PRHDT and CDR2 FYEKMQ (reference sequence). Trimming pared 3 bases from V and 4 bases from J, leaving 9 bases between. CDR3 bases: TGTGCCAGCAGCTTTAGACCGTTCACCGGGGAGCTGTTTTTT. Translated, it gives CASSFRPFTGELFF.

This clone appeared a few times. The V gene is TRBV7-3, the J gene TRBJ2-6; no firm D call. Looked up from germline, CDR1 is SGHTA and CDR2 is FQGTGA. This CDR3 is built from 13 residues. V lost 3 bases, J lost 4 bases, and 4 bases lay in between. DNA of the CDR3: TGTGCCAGCAGCTTTCCCGGGGCCAACGTCCTGACTTTC. It translates to CASSFPGANVLTF.

The chain uses TRBV11-2 and TRBJ2-3; D is perhaps TRBD2 (6 bases). The germline V and J ends were trimmed by 1 base and 2 bases, with 7 bases remaining between them. Per the germline V gene, CDR1 is SGHAT and CDR2 is FQNNGV. The CDR3 loop spans 14 amino acids. The CDR3 DNA reads as TGTGCCAGCAGCTTAGGCGGGAACACAGATACGCAGTATTTT. Translated: CASSLGGNTDTQYF.

V usage is TRBV19 and J usage is TRBJ2-2, with 7 bases aligning to TRBD2. Germline V gives CDR1 LNHDA, CDR2 SQIVND (reference sequence). CDR3 size: 13 residues. Unmatched junction bases numbered 0, after V lost 7 bases and J lost 1 base. The CDR3 DNA follows: TGTGCCAGTACGGGAGGGAACACCGGGGAGCTGTTTTTT. Amino acid sequence: CASTGGNTGELFF.

The V gene is TRBV11-2, the J gene TRBJ2-1, with 8 bases matching TRBD2. Germline loops: CDR1 SGHAT, CDR2 FQNNGV. There are 15 residues in the CDR3. V trimming: 4 bases; J trimming: 9 bases; junction bases outside the gene matches: 11. The CDR3 region has the DNA TGTGCCAGCAGCTCCCAGGGGACTAGTAGCGTTGAGCAGTTCTTC. Encoded protein: CASSSQGTSSVEQFF.

The rearrangement links TRBV10-3 to TRBJ1-1, with 7 bases identical to TRBD1. V lost 7 bases, J lost 7 bases, and 12 bases stayed unmatched. This CDR3 spans 14 amino acids. Germline assignment: CDR1 ENHRY and CDR2 SYGVKD. CDR3 bases: TGTGCCATCAAGCAGACAGGGTCTCGTGATGAAGCTTTCTTT. Residues: CAIKQTGSRDEAFF.

The genes are TRBV10-3 and TRBJ2-1; D unresolved. The CDR3 spans 12 residues. Germline V gene sequence: CDR1 ENHRY, CDR2 SYGVKD. The V and J ends lost 4 bases and 7 bases respectively, with 8 bases between them. CDR3 sequence reads: CAISGYMNEQFF. The CDR3 DNA reads as TGTGCCATCAGTGGATATATGAATGAGCAGTTCTTC.

This clone was counted at least ten times. This chain links TRBV2 with TRBJ2-4; D is unresolved. Trimming removed 3 bases at V and 12 bases at J, with 9 bases between. CDR1 is SNHLY, CDR2 FYNNEI, per germline. CDR3 size: 11 residues. The CDR3 DNA is TGTGCCAGCAGTGAGGCCTCTACTCAGTACTTC. It codes for CASSEASTQYF.

This clone was picked up a small number of times. V usage is TRBV5-4 and J usage is TRBJ2-1; D is undetermined. The V gene lost 2 bases and the J gene lost 8 bases, with 11 bases spanning the gap. The CDR3 is 13 amino acids. CDR1 SGHNT and CDR2 YYREEE come from the germline V gene (reference sequence). CDR3 DNA: TGTGCCAGCAGCTTTCCACAGTCCCATGAGCAGTTCTTC. It specifies CASSFPQSHEQFF.

This chain uses TRBV7-2 with TRBJ2-3; 9 bases match TRBD2. Germline V lookup: CDR1 SGHTA, CDR2 FQGNSA. V dropped 0 bases and J dropped 5; count of bases not matched to a gene: 6. The CDR3 contains 16 residues. The CDR3 DNA follows: TGTGCCAGCAGCTTAGCGCCGATAGCGGGAGTAGATACGCAGTATTTT. Its protein product is CASSLAPIAGVDTQYF. The variable domain in full, completed from reference TRBV7-2 and TRBJ2-3, reads GAGVSQSPSNKVTEKGKDVELRCDPISGHTALYWYRQSLGQGLEFLIYFQGNSAPDKSGLPSDRFSAERTGGSVSTLTIQRTQQEDSAVYLCASSLAPIAGVDTQYFGPGTRLTVL.

CDR3 sequence (DNA): TGTGCCAGCTCACCCTCGTCCGGGACAGCGAGGGGCGAGCAGTACTTC. It encodes CASSPSSGTARGEQYF. The rearrangement joins TRBV18 to TRBJ2-7, with 7 bases lining up with TRBD1. The V gene's germline CDR1 is KGHSH and CDR2 LQKENI. The CDR3 extends over 16 amino acids. The V gene end was trimmed by 3 bases and the J gene end by 6 bases; junction bases not matched to a gene: 14.

The chain uses TRBV19 and TRBJ2-7; D is unclear. The V and J ends lost 6 bases and 10 bases respectively, with 19 bases between them. This CDR3 is built from 13 residues. Germline V gene sequence: CDR1 LNHDA, CDR2 SQIVND (reference sequence). The CDR3, as DNA: TGTGCCAGTAGCTCCATCGTTGAGGCACCACAGTACTTC. It is translated as CASSSIVEAPQYF.

The chain combines TRBV10-3 with TRBJ2-1, with D possibly being TRBD2 (5 bases). The CDR3 has 15 residues. Per germline, CDR1 ENHRY and CDR2 SYGVKD. V lost 5 bases and J 9 bases, leaving 20 bases between the germline ends. The CDR3 protein is CAISRGGEKTREQFF. The CDR3 bases are TGTGCCATCAGTAGAGGAGGTGAGAAAACCCGTGAGCAGTTCTTC.